This TCR beta chain comes out of a study of T cell clones after liver transplantation. Across the study: Samples came from ITN030ST, which attempted immunosuppression withdrawal within 2 years of liver transplantation. A pre-transplant mixed lymphocyte reaction with TCRbeta sequencing defined graft-donor-reactive clones followed in post-transplant blood. Subjects received no induction therapy and standard immunosuppression until randomization at 12-24 months post-transplant.

The CDR3 loop spans 14 amino acids. Germline CDR1 SGDLS, CDR2 YYNGEE. Trimming cost V 4 bases and J 5 bases, with 15 bases left between them. Libraries were prepared by immunoSEQ multiplex PCR; TCRdb keeps only in-frame clonotypes and omits some of them. The table has roughly 60,000 clones, 70% seen once. This chain connects TRBV9 to TRBJ2-5; TRBD1 or TRBD2 may be the D gene (6 bases each). The specimen comprised CD4+ T cells from blood, sampled at the roughly 15-month timepoint. The receptor was derived from a human patient who received a liver transplant. Some T cells may be transferred from the graft donor. CDR3 region: CASSRKQGGETQYF. CDR3 nucleotides: TGTGCCAGCAGCCGAAAACAGGGAGGCGAGACCCAGTACTTC.